The 20 T cell receptor beta chains below come from one sample, sequenced in a study of blood T cell repertoires in COVID-19. Some clones are missing from TCRdb's copy, which holds only in-frame ones; the method was immunoSEQ multiplex PCR. The sample has some 200,000 clones, 70% to 90% seen once. The sequenced sample was peripheral blood. The receptors here all came from a man older than 75 with acute or convalescent COVID-19.

This chain joins TRBV6-2 or TRBV6-3 and TRBJ2-7; D gene uncertain. V lost 6 bases to trimming and J lost 3 bases, with 9 bases between them. The germline CDR1 and CDR2 sequences are MNHEY and SVGEGT. There are 12 residues in the CDR3. CDR3 protein: CASSQPGYEQYV. In DNA, the CDR3 is TGTGCCAGCAGCCAGCCGGGCTACGAGCAGTACGTC.

A single count supports this clone. The J gene is TRBJ2-6, the V gene TRBV7-9, with D unclear. CDR1 SEHNR and CDR2 FQNEAQ come from the germline V gene (reference sequence). V was cut by 5 bases and J by 0 bases, with 8 bases left in between. The CDR3 has 15 residues. CDR3 in amino acids: CASSLGPSGANVLTF. The CDR3 bases are TGTGCCAGCAGCCTAGGGCCCTCTGGGGCCAACGTCCTGACTTTC.

The chain joins TRBV6-1 to TRBJ1-1; D not resolved. Between the trimmed V and J ends, which lost 5 bases and 5 bases, there was a span of 9 bases. CDR1 MNHNS and CDR2 SASEGT come from the germline V gene. This CDR3 is 12 amino acids long. This CDR3 reads CASSSPGTEAFF. In DNA form, the CDR3 reads TGTGCCAGCAGTTCCCCCGGGACTGAAGCTTTCTTT.

This clone showed up just once. V usage is TRBV2 and J usage is TRBJ2-5, with a possible D match to TRBD2 (6 bases). V was trimmed by 8 bases and J by 2 bases, leaving 18 bases between them. This CDR3 region has 15 residues. Germline values: CDR1 SNHLY, CDR2 FYNNEI. CDR3 nucleotide sequence: TGTGCCAGCGGACGATCCGGGACTGGGCAAGAGACCCAGTACTTC. Translating it yields CASGRSGTGQETQYF.

This rearrangement joins TRBV19 to TRBJ1-6; D is ambiguous. This CDR3 is built from 13 residues. V lost 6 bases to trimming and J lost 7 bases, with 10 bases between them. CDR1 and CDR2 from the germline V gene are LNHDA and SQIVND (reference sequence). The CDR3: CASRMTRNSPLHF. Written as DNA, the CDR3 is TGTGCCAGTAGGATGACTCGCAATTCACCCCTCCACTTT.

This clone showed up just once. This chain uses TRBV5-6 with TRBJ2-7; D might be TRBD2 (6 bases). CDR3 length: 14 residues. V gave up 1 base and J gave up 5 bases, with 13 bases separating them. The V gene's germline CDR1 is SGHDT and CDR2 YYEEEE. The CDR3 bases are TGTGCCAGCAGCTTGCGTGGTAGCGGTAACGAGCAGTACGTC. Its translation is CASSLRGSGNEQYV.

The chain employs TRBV6-5 and TRBJ1-6, with a tentative D call TRBD1 (6 bases). The CDR3 spans 15 residues. V lost 6 bases and J lost 5, with 14 bases in between. The V gene's germline CDR1 is MNHEY and CDR2 SVGAGI. The CDR3 DNA follows: TGTGCCAGCAGGCCAGGACAGCCCCATAATTCACCCCTCCACTTT. Amino acids: CASRPGQPHNSPLHF.

The chain uses TRBV18 and TRBJ2-7; the match to TRBD1 covers 9 bases. The junction had 8 bases not matched to a gene; V was cut back by 4 bases and J by 7 bases. Germline V gene lookup returns CDR1 KGHSH and CDR2 LQKENI. The CDR3 is made up of 14 amino acids. In DNA, the CDR3 is TGTGCCAGCTCACTCCGGGACAGGGCCGGGGAGCAGTACGTC. Translation: CASSLRDRAGEQYV.

This clone was observed a single time. The genes are TRBV5-5 and TRBJ1-5; D is undetermined. Germline V CDR1 and CDR2: SGHKS, YYEKEE (reference sequence). V was cut by 0 bases and J by 6 bases, with 7 bases left in between. CDR3 length: 13 residues. DNA for the CDR3: TGTGCCAGCAGCTTGGGGGAGAGTCAGCCCCAGCATTTT. This sequence encodes CASSLGESQPQHF.

The V and J genes are TRBV18 and TRBJ2-3; 8 bases align to TRBD1. Losses at the gene ends were 6 bases for V and 2 bases for J; bases not matched to a gene: 7. CDR1 and CDR2 (germline): KGHSH, LQKENI. The CDR3 is 15 amino acids. As DNA, the CDR3 is TGTGCCAGCTCGCCGGGACAGGAGCTCACAGATACGCAGTATTTT. Amino acid sequence: CASSPGQELTDTQYF.

The genes are TRBV2 and TRBJ1-2; 10 bases fit TRBD1. The V segment lost 5 bases and the J segment 3 bases; nucleotides outside the gene matches: 3. CDR1 and CDR2 from the germline V gene are SNHLY and FYNNEI. This CDR3 has 14 residues. Here the CDR3 reads CASSRTGGDYGYTF. CDR3 DNA sequence: TGTGCCAGCAGTCGGACAGGGGGAGACTATGGCTACACCTTC.

Ten or more counts support this clone. The rearrangement joins TRBV19 to TRBJ2-7; 11 nucleotides align to TRBD2. This CDR3 contains 15 residues. The germline CDR1 and CDR2 sequences are LNHDA and SQIVND (reference sequence). The V segment lost 5 bases and the J segment 1 base; nucleotides outside the gene matches: 4. The CDR3 DNA sequence: TGTGCCAGTAGTTGGGGGACTAGCGGATCCTACGAGCAGTACTTC. It encodes CASSWGTSGSYEQYF. Using reference TRBV19 and TRBJ2-7 for the parts outside the CDR3, the full variable domain is DGGITQSPKYLFRKEGQNVTLSCEQNLNHDAMYWYRQDPGQGLRLIYYSQIVNDFQKGDIAEGYSVSREKKESFPLTVTSAQKNPTAFYLCASSWGTSGSYEQYFGPGTRLTVT.

This clone was detected only once. The chain recombines TRBV19 with TRBJ2-3, with 14 bases fitting TRBD2. CDR1 is LNHDA and CDR2 is SQIVND in the germline V gene (reference sequence). The CDR3 totals 18 residues. J lost 4 bases, V lost 7 bases, and 13 bases had no gene match. The CDR3 spells CASTPRTSGGLVADTQYF. DNA of the CDR3: TGTGCCAGTACCCCGCGGACTAGCGGGGGGTTAGTGGCAGATACGCAGTATTTT.

The rearrangement links TRBV15 to TRBJ2-1; the match to TRBD2 covers 12 bases. Losses at the gene ends were 3 bases for V and 12 bases for J; bases not matched to a gene: 9. Germline CDR1 is LNHNV and CDR2 is YYDKDF (reference sequence). This CDR3 is 15 amino acids long. The CDR3, as DNA: TGTGCCACCAGCAGCGGGACTAGCGGGTTCGCGTCGCAGTTCTTC. Translating it yields CATSSGTSGFASQFF.

The rearrangement links TRBV11-3 to TRBJ2-5; 7 bases map to TRBD1. V was clipped by 7 bases and J by 4 bases; unmatched bases: 6. The CDR3 runs 13 residues. Germline assignment: CDR1 SGHNT and CDR2 YENEEA. CDR3 DNA: TGTGCCAGCACCAGACAGGGCGTAGAGACCCAGTACTTC. As protein: CASTRQGVETQYF.

The rearrangement joins TRBV9 to TRBJ1-6; TRBD1 might be the D (6 bases). This CDR3 is built from 17 residues. The germline CDR1 and CDR2 sequences are SGDLS and YYNGEE. Deletions cut 4 bases from V and 0 bases from J, with 14 bases between. CDR3 DNA: TGTGCCAGCAGCCCCGGACAGTCGAGCTCCTATAATTCACCCCTCCACTTT. It specifies CASSPGQSSSYNSPLHF. The variable domain in full, with the rest retrieved from reference TRBV9 and TRBJ1-6, is DSGVTQTPKHLITATGQRVTLRCSPRSGDLSVYWYQQSLDQGLQFLIQYYNGEERAKGNILERFSAQQFPDLHSELNLSSLELGDSALYFCASSPGQSSSYNSPLHFGNGTRLTVT.

This rearrangement joins TRBV6-5 to TRBJ2-4, with unresolved D. The CDR3 has 13 residues. The germline CDR1 and CDR2 sequences are MNHEY and SVGAGI. Trimming took off 8 bases at V and 0 bases at J, with 8 bases between the two ends. The CDR3 protein is CASPNVAKNIQYF. The CDR3 DNA reads as TGTGCCAGCCCCAATGTAGCCAAAAACATTCAGTACTTC.

V and J are TRBV5-4 and TRBJ2-7; 7 positions agree with TRBD2. The junction had 7 bases not matched to a gene; V was cut back by 4 bases and J by 0 bases. The CDR3 has 15 amino acids. Germline V gene lookup returns CDR1 SGHNT and CDR2 YYREEE (reference sequence). DNA of the CDR3: TGTGCCAGCAGCCCCAGCGGGACCCTCTCCTACGAGCAGTACTTC. This sequence encodes CASSPSGTLSYEQYF. Full variable domain (missing parts from reference TRBV5-4 and TRBJ2-7): ETGVTQSPTHLIKTRGQQVTLRCSSQSGHNTVSWYQQALGQGPQFIFQYYREEENGRGNFPPRFSGLQFPNYSSELNVNALELDDSALYLCASSPSGTLSYEQYFGPGTRLTVT.

The V and J genes are TRBV5-1 and TRBJ2-7, with 8 bases that match TRBD2. This CDR3 contains 15 residues. Germline CDR1 reads SGHRS; CDR2 reads YFSETQ. The V and J ends lost 4 bases and 7 bases, in that order; junction bases with no gene match: 13. The CDR3 is CASSLEGAGGREQYF. DNA of the CDR3: TGCGCCAGCAGCCTTGAAGGTGCGGGAGGCCGAGAGCAGTACTTC.

This chain uses TRBV30 with TRBJ2-6, with D perhaps matching TRBD1 (5 bases). Germline V lookup: CDR1 GTSNPN, CDR2 SVGIG (reference sequence). Trimming pared 5 bases from V and 2 bases from J, leaving 7 bases between. CDR3 length equals 13 residues. CDR3 residues: CAWLGPGANVLTF. The CDR3 DNA reads as TGTGCCTGGCTGGGGCCTGGGGCCAACGTCCTGACTTTC. Full variable domain (rest looked up from reference TRBV30 and TRBJ2-6): SQTIHQWPATLVQPVGSPLSLECTVEGTSNPNLYWYRQAAGRGLQLLFYSVGIGQISSEVPQNLSASRPQDRQFILSSKKLLLSDSGFYLCAWLGPGANVLTFGAGSRLTVL.